The next 7 T cell receptor beta chains were all read from a single sample in a study of shared clonotypes between healthy human individuals. Measured with immunoSEQ multiplex PCR; TCRdb has only the in-frame clones, and not every one. The table includes around 700,000 clones, about two thirds detected once. The sequenced material came from memory CD4+ T cells sorted from blood. Subset of the sample: CD45RA-negative fraction. These receptor sequences come from a woman aged 25-40 years in good health.

The J gene is TRBJ1-4, the V gene TRBV9; 9 bases match TRBD1. Looked up from germline, CDR1 is SGDLS and CDR2 is YYNGEE. J was trimmed by 14 bases and V by 4 bases; bases with no gene match: 12. The CDR3 runs to 14 residues. The CDR3 sequence is CASSQTGGAGRLFF. In nucleotides, the CDR3 is TGTGCCAGCAGCCAAACAGGGGGCGCGGGTCGGCTGTTTTTT.

V is TRBV6-1 and J is TRBJ2-7; D unclear. This CDR3 is 13 amino acids long. The ends were cut back, 7 bases at V and 2 bases at J, with 12 bases in the middle. The germline V gene has CDR1 MNHNS and CDR2 SASEGT. CDR3: CASIGRGPYEQYF. CDR3 coding DNA: TGTGCCAGCATAGGTAGAGGTCCCTACGAGCAGTACTTC.

This chain uses TRBV29-1 with TRBJ1-3, with unresolved D. The CDR3 contains 13 residues. Germline loops: CDR1 SQVTM, CDR2 ANQGSEA. Trimming took off 4 bases at V and 4 bases at J, with 11 bases between the two ends. The CDR3, as DNA: TGCAGCGTTGGGCCCGGGTCAGGAAACACCATATATTTT. Residues: CSVGPGSGNTIYF.

The V and J genes are TRBV2 and TRBJ2-1; TRBD1 matches 8 bases. With V trimmed by 6 bases and J by 9 bases, 10 bases remained unmatched. Germline CDR1 reads SNHLY; CDR2 reads FYNNEI. The CDR3 sequence is 14 residues long. The CDR3 DNA is TGTGCCAGCAGACCCCAGGGGGCGAGTACTGAGCAGTTCTTC. Its translation: CASRPQGASTEQFF.

CDR3 protein: CASSTLAGGLTDTQYF. The CDR3 DNA reads TGTGCCAGCAGCACTTTAGCGGGAGGACTCACAGATACGCAGTATTTT. The chain recombines TRBV11-3 with TRBJ2-3, with 10 bases identical to TRBD2. This CDR3 has 16 amino acids. Germline loops: CDR1 SGHNT, CDR2 YENEEA. J gave up 2 bases and V 5 bases, and 7 bases lay outside the gene matches. The variable domain in full, with the rest retrieved from reference TRBV11-3 and TRBJ2-3, is EAGVVQSPRYKIIEKKQPVAFWCNPISGHNTLYWYLQNLGQGPELLIRYENEEAVDDSQLPKDRFSAERLKGVDSTLKIQPAELGDSAVYLCASSTLAGGLTDTQYFGPGTRLTVL.

The chain uses TRBV27 and TRBJ2-7; maybe TRBD2 (6 bases). With 5 bases removed from V and 2 bases from J, the gap between germline ends came to 19 bases. Germline CDR1 MNHEY, CDR2 SMNVEV (reference sequence). This CDR3 is built from 16 residues. CDR3 in DNA: TGTGCCAGCAGTCCACGGGCGGCGGGAAATACCTACGAGCAGTACTTC. Translating it yields CASSPRAAGNTYEQYF.

In its sample, this clone was seen a few times. V usage is TRBV28 and J usage is TRBJ1-4; 9 bases fit TRBD1. This CDR3 region has 15 residues. V trimming: 6 bases; J trimming: 5 bases; junction bases outside the gene matches: 7. Germline lookup yields CDR1 MDHEN and CDR2 SYDVKM. CDR3 in amino acids: CASRGTGSMNEKLFF. The CDR3, as DNA: TGTGCCAGCAGGGGGACAGGGTCAATGAATGAAAAACTGTTTTTT. The full variable domain, its missing parts supplied by reference TRBV28 and TRBJ1-4, is DVKVTQSSRYLVKRTGEKVFLECVQDMDHENMFWYRQDPGLGLRLIYFSYDVKMKEKGDIPEGYSVSREKKERFSLILESASTNQTSMYLCASRGTGSMNEKLFFGSGTQLSVL.